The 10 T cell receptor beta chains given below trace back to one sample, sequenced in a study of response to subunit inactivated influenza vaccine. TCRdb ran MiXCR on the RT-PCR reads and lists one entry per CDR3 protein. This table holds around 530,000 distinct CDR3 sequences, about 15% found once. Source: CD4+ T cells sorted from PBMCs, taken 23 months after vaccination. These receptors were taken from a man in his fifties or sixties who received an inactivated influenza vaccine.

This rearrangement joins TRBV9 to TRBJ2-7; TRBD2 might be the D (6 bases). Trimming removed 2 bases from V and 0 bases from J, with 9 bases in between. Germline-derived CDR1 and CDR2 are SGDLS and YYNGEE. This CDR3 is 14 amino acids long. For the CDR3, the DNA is TGTGCCAGCAGCGTTCACGGGAGCTCCTACGAGCAGTACTTC. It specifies CASSVHGSSYEQYF. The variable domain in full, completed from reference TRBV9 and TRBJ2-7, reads DSGVTQTPKHLITATGQRVTLRCSPRSGDLSVYWYQQSLDQGLQFLIQYYNGEERAKGNILERFSAQQFPDLHSELNLSSLELGDSALYFCASSVHGSSYEQYFGPGTRLTVT.

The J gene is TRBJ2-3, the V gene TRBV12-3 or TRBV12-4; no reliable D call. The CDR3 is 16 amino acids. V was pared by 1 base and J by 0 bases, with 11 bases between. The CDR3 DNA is TGTGCCAGCAGTTTAGTTGCCAGGTTGAGCACAGATACGCAGTATTTT. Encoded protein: CASSLVARLSTDTQYF.

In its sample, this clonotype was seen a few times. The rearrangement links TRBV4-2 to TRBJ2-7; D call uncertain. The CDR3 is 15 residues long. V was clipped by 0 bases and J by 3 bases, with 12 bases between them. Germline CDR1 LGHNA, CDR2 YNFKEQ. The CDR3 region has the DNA TGTGCCAGCAGCCAAGATATGGGTTCTAGCTACGAGCAGTACTTC. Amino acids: CASSQDMGSSYEQYF.

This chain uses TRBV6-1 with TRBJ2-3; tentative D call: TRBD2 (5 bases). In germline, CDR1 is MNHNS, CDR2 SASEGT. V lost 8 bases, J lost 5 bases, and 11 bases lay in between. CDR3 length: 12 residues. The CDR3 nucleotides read TGTGCCAGCTCTAGCCTTCTAGATACGCAGTATTTT. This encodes CASSSLLDTQYF.

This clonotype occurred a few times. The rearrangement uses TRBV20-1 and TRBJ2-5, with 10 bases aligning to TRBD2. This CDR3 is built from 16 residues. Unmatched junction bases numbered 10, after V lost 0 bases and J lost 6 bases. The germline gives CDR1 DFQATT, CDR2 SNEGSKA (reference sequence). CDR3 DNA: TGCAGTGCTAGAGATGGGAGTAGCGGGAGGCCCAAGACCCAGTACTTC. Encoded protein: CSARDGSSGRPKTQYF.

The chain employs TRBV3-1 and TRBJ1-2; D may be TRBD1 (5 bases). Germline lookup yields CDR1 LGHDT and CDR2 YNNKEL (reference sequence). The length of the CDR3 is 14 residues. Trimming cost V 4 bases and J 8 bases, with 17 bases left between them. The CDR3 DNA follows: TGTGCCAGCAGCCCCCGGGGCGGGCCGGGGGGCTACACCTTC. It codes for CASSPRGGPGGYTF.

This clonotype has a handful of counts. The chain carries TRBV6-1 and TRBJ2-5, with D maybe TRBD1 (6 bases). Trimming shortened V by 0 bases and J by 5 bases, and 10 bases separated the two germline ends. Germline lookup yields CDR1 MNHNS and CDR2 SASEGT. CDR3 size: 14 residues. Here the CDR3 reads CASSEAGTRETQYF. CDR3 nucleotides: TGTGCCAGCAGTGAAGCCGGGACACGGGAGACCCAGTACTTC.

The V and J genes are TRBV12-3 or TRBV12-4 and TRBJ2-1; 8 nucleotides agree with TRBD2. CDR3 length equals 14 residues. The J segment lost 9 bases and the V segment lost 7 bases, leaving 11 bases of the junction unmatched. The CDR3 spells CASIPLHGGGEQFF. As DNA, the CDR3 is TGTGCCAGCATCCCCCTGCACGGGGGGGGTGAGCAGTTCTTC.

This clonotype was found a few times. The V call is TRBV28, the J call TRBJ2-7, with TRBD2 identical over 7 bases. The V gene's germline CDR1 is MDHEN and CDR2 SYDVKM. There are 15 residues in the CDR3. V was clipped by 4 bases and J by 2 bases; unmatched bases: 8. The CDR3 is CASSSQWEGPYEQYF. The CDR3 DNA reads TGTGCCAGCAGTTCCCAATGGGAGGGCCCCTACGAGCAGTACTTC.

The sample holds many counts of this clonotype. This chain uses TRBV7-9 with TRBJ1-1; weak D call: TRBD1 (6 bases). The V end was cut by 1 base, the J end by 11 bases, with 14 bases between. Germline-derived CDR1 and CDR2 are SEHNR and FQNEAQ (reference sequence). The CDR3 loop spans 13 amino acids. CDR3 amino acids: CASSLGGGKDAFF. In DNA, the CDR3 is TGTGCCAGCAGCTTAGGAGGGGGGAAGGATGCTTTCTTT.